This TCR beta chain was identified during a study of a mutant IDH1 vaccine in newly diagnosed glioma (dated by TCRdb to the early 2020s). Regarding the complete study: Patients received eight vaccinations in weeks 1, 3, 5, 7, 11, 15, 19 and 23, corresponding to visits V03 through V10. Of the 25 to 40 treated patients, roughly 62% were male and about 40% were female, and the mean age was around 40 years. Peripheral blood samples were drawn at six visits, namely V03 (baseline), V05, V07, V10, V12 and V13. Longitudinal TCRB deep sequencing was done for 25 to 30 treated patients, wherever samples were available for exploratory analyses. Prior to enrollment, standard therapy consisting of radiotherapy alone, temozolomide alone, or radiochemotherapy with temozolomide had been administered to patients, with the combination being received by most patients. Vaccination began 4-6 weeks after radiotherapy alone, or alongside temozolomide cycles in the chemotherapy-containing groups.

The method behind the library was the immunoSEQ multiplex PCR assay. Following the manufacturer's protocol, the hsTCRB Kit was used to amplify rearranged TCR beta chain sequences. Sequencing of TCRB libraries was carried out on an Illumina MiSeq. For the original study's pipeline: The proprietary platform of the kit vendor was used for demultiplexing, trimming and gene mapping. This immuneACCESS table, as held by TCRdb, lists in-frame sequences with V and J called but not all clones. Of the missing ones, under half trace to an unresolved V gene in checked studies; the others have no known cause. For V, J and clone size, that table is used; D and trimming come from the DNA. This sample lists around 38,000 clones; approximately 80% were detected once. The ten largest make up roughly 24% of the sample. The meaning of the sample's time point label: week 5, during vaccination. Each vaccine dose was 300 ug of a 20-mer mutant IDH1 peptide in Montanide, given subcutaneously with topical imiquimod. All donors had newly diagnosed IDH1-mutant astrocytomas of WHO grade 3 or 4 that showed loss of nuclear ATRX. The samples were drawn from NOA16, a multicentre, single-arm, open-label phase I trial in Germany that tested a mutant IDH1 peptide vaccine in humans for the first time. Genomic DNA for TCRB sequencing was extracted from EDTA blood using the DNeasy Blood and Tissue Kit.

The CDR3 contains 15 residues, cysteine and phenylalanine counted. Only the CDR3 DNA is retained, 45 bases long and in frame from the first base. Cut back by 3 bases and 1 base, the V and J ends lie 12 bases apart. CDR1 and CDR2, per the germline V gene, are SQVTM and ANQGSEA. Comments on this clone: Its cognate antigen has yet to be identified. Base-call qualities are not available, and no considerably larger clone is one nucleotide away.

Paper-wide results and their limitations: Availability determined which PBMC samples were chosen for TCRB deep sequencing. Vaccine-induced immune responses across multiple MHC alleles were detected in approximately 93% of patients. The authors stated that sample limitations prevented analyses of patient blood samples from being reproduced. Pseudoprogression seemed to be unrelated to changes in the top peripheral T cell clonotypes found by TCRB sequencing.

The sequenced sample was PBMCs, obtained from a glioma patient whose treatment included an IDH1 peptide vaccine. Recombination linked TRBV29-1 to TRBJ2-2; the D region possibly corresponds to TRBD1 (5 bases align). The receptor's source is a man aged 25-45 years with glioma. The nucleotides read TGCAGCGTTGACGTTAGACAGAAGAACACCGGGGAGCTGTTTTTT. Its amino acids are CSVDVRQKNTGELFF.